Ten or more counts support the clone carrying this T cell receptor (beta chain). Its antigen is currently unknown. Generated by immunoSEQ multiplex PCR, the TCRdb table keeps only in-frame clones and is missing some. This table holds some 40,000 clones with no singletons; the top ten claim 2.5%. The sample is drawn from a study of T cells after posttransplantation cyclophosphamide. The CDR3 length is 16 residues. The germline gives CDR1 KGHSY, CDR2 FQNENV. The V and J ends lost 4 bases and 7 bases, in that order; junction bases with no gene match: 14. Study observations and caveats: TRB clonality was highly associated with recipient CMV seropositivity and reactivation.

The TCR originated in a man between 45 and 60 years old in good health, CMV-negative, and a related stem cell transplant donor. Material for sequencing was PBMCs. The rearrangement links TRBV16 to TRBJ1-1, with 8 bases identical to TRBD1. As DNA, the CDR3 is TGTGCCAGCAGCCCTTATCCCCTGGGACAGGAATTTGAAGCTTTCTTT. Translated: CASSPYPLGQEFEAFF.